The source of this T cell receptor (beta chain) is a study of regulatory and conventional T cells in RAG deficiency. Profiled with immunoSEQ multiplex PCR; TCRdb holds only in-frame clones, not every one. The sample comprises about 30,000 clones, approximately 96% of which are singletons, and over 0.35% rests with the top ten. Genomic DNA came from blood conventional CD4+ T cells gated CD25-low CD127-high. CDR1 is MGHDK and CDR2 is SYGVNS in the germline V gene. V was pared by 4 bases and J by 1 base, with 10 bases between. The CDR3 is 14 amino acids. This sample also appeared in a second study, on regulatory T cells. That study adds: The primer mix had 52 TRBV and 13 TRBJ primers.

The sequence was collected from a human donor in good health. V usage is TRBV25-1 and J usage is TRBJ1-1; D remains ambiguous. Sequencing was carried out using CD25- CD4+ T cells sorted from blood. The CDR3 reads CASSARGRNTEAFF. The CDR3 coding sequence is TGTGCCAGCAGTGCGCGCGGGAGGAACACTGAAGCTTTCTTT.